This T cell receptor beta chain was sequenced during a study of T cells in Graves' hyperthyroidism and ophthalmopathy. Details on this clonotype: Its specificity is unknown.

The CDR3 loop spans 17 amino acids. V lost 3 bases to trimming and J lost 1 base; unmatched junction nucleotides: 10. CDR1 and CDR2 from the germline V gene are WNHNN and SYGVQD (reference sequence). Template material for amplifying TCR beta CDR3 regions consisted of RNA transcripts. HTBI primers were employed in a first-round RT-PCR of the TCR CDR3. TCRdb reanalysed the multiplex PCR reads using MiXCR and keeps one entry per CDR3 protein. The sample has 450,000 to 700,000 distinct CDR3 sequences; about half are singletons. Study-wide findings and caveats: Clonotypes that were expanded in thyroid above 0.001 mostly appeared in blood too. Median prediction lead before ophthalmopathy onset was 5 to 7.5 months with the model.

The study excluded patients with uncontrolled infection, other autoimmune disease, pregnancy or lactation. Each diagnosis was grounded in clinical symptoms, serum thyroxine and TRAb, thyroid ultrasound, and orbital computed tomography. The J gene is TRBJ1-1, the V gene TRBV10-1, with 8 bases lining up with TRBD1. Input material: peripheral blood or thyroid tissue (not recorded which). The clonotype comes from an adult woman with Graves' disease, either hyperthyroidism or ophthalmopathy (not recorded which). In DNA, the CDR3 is TGCGCCAGCAGTGATGGGACAGGTGAACGACAGAACACTGAAGCTTTCTTT. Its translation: CASSDGTGERQNTEAFF.